The clone carrying this T cell receptor beta chain was seen just once. Its antigen is currently unknown. The CDR3 length is 14 residues. The ends lost 9 bases at V and 3 bases at J; junction bases unmatched: 10. In germline, CDR1 is SNHLY, CDR2 FYNNEI. The data originate from a study of shared clonotypes between healthy human individuals. Overall study findings and caveats: Only a few donors were included, so the genetic and exposure-history diversity represented was limited.

Donors were Caucasian adults residing in Nashville, Tennessee, USA. CD4+ cells yielded CD45RA+ naive and CD45RA-negative memory subsets. The table came from immunoSEQ multiplex PCR; TCRdb's copy has only in-frame clones and leaves some out. This sample has 950,000 to 1,100,000 clones, with approximately 72% found just once. The TCR originated in a man aged 18 to 35 in good health. Sequencing input: memory CD4+ T cells sorted from blood. As for subset: CD45RA-negative fraction. This sequence joins TRBV2 and TRBJ2-7; 8 bases fit TRBD1. CDR3 sequence (DNA): TGTGCCAGTGGGGCCGACAGGGGCCTCTACGAGCAGTACTTC. This sequence encodes CASGADRGLYEQYF.